What follows are 12 T cell receptor beta chains derived from one specimen sequenced in a study of T cells in women clearing cervical HPV infection. The protocol was immunoSEQ multiplex PCR, while the TCRdb copy is restricted to in-frame clones and leaves out a portion. The sample data list under 45,000 clones. Sequencing was carried out using blood buffy coat. The receptors shown here come from a woman aged 18 to 75 with a cervical HPV16 infection that either progressed to CIN3+ or cleared (not recorded which).

Note on this clone: The CDR3 end falls 3 residues outside the read, so it is completed with the germline J gene. This sequence joins TRBV19 and TRBJ1-4, with D perhaps matching TRBD1 (6 bases). V lost 4 bases, J lost 3 bases, and 6 bases lay in between. Germline assignment: CDR1 LNHDA and CDR2 SQIVND (reference sequence). The CDR3 extends over 13 amino acids. CDR3 DNA (partial): TGTGCCAGTAGTACAGGGGCTAATGAAAAA. This gives the protein CASSTGANEK. In full, the CDR3 is CASSTGANEKLFF.

A remark on this clone: The CDR3 goes on 3 residues after the read ends, and that part is filled in from the germline J gene. The gene calls are TRBV2 and TRBJ2-4; the match to TRBD1 covers 7 bases. From germline, CDR1 is SNHLY and CDR2 FYNNEI. CDR3 size: 14 residues. Trimming cost V 11 bases and J 0 bases; bases outside gene matches: 7. CDR3 bases read: TGTGCCGGGCGACAGGGTCTAGCCAAAAACATT. Its translation is CAGRQGLAKNI. The complete CDR3 reads CAGRQGLAKNIQYF.

About this clone itself: The observed sequence ends 3 residues before the CDR3 terminus, with the missing tail filled in from the germline J gene. The rearrangement uses TRBV20-1 and TRBJ1-2, with TRBD1 as a possible D gene (5 bases). This CDR3 has 13 amino acids. V dropped 0 bases and J dropped 6 bases, with 11 bases sitting between them. Germline CDR1 and CDR2: DFQATT and SNEGSKA (reference sequence). Incomplete CDR3 DNA: TGCAGTGCTAGAGATTCCCAGGGAGATGGC. Translated: CSARDSQGDG. In full, the CDR3 is CSARDSQGDGYTF.

With regard to this clone: The read halts 3 residues ahead of the CDR3 end, with the missing end drawn from the germline J gene. The chain joins TRBV5-1 to TRBJ2-1, with 11 bases that match TRBD2. V trimming: 1 base; J trimming: 5 bases; junction bases outside the gene matches: 8. CDR3 length equals 17 residues. Germline CDR1 reads SGHRS; CDR2 reads YFSETQ. CDR3 DNA (partial): TGCGCCAGCAGCTTGCCCACTAGCGGGGGTTGGGACAATGAG. This sequence encodes CASSLPTSGGWDNE. The CDR3 in full is CASSLPTSGGWDNEQFF.

On this clone: The read halts 3 residues ahead of the CDR3 end, with the missing end drawn from the germline J gene. The V and J genes are TRBV2 and TRBJ2-6; TRBD1 matches 8 bases. Looked up from germline, CDR1 is SNHLY and CDR2 is FYNNEI. J was trimmed by 2 bases and V by 5 bases; bases with no gene match: 2. This CDR3 is built from 15 residues. The covered CDR3 bases are TGTGCCAGCAGTCCGGACAGGGCTGGGGCCAACGTC. Its protein is CASSPDRAGANV. The CDR3, in full, reads CASSPDRAGANVLTF.

A remark on this clone: From the germline J gene comes the end of the CDR3, since the read stops 3 residues before it. The rearrangement joins TRBV19 to TRBJ1-4; D is unclear. Deletions cut 5 bases from V and 5 bases from J, with 15 bases between. Germline V CDR1 and CDR2: LNHDA, SQIVND (reference sequence). The CDR3 has 15 amino acids. CDR3 sequence: CASSRPGFSNEKLFF. CDR3 bases read: TGTGCCAGTAGTCGACCGGGTTTTTCGAATGAAAAA.

A word on this clone: Coverage ceases 3 residues before the CDR3 finishes, and the germline J gene fills in the end. V is TRBV10-3 and J is TRBJ2-3; possible D gene TRBD1, 6 bases. Trimming left V 11 bases short and J 0 bases short, with 12 bases between. From germline, CDR1 is ENHRY and CDR2 SYGVKD. This CDR3 spans 13 amino acids. CDR3 DNA, as far as it was read: TGTGCCGGCCGGACAGTTAGCACAGATACG. This gives the protein CAGRTVSTDT. The complete CDR3 sequence is CAGRTVSTDTQYF.

In regard to this clone: At one of its ends the junction is not consistent with the germline gene, which may arise from a read error. The read stops 3 residues short of the end of the CDR3; the missing end is completed from the germline J gene. The chain uses TRBV7-3 and TRBJ1-1; a weak D match, TRBD1 (5 bases). Germline V gives CDR1 SGHTA, CDR2 FQGTGA. The length of the CDR3 is 13 residues. The sequenced CDR3 bases are TGTGCCAGCAGCTTAACCCCGGGGACTGTA. Translation: CASSLTPGTV. In full, the CDR3 reads CASSLTPGTVAFF.

Concerning this clone: The CDR3 end is not reached by the read, which stops 3 residues before it; the germline J gene fills it in. V is TRBV7-8 and J is TRBJ2-5, with D perhaps TRBD2 (7 bases). CDR3 size: 16 residues. Trimming removed 1 base from V and 5 bases from J, with 17 bases in between. The germline V gene encodes CDR1 SGHVS and CDR2 FQNEAQ. Incomplete CDR3 DNA: TGTGCCAGCAGCTTAGAACAAGGGGGGGCTTCTGAGACC. Protein product: CASSLEQGGASET. The whole CDR3 protein reads CASSLEQGGASETQYF.

Notes on this clone: The sequence runs out 3 residues before the end of the CDR3; the remainder is reconstructed from the germline J gene. The chain couples TRBV6-2 or TRBV6-3 to TRBJ1-6, with 7 bases matching TRBD1. Trimming cost V 11 bases and J 5 bases; bases outside gene matches: 6. The CDR3 sequence is 13 residues long. CDR1 is MNHEY and CDR2 is SVGEGT in the germline V gene. The CDR3 here is CACSGTDNSPLHF. The CDR3 bases that were read are TGTGCCTGTTCCGGGACAGATAATTCACCC.

Worth noting for this clone: The read ends 3 residues shy of where the CDR3 ends; the end is completed using the germline J gene. J is TRBJ2-3 and V is TRBV2; 8 positions agree with TRBD2. The CDR3 covers 15 residues. Looked up from germline, CDR1 is SNHLY and CDR2 is FYNNEI. After removal of 8 bases from V and 2 bases from J, the junction contained 9 bases not matched to a gene. CDR3 protein: CASSRTGGITDTQYF. The sequenced part of the CDR3 DNA is TGTGCCAGCTCCCGTACGGGGGGGATCACAGATACG.

About this clone itself: The sequence runs out 3 residues before the end of the CDR3; the remainder is reconstructed from the germline J gene. The chain carries TRBV5-1 and TRBJ2-3; D may be TRBD1 (5 bases). This CDR3 has 13 residues. Germline V lookup: CDR1 SGHRS, CDR2 YFSETQ. Trimming removed 5 bases at V and 4 bases at J, with 11 bases between. Incomplete CDR3 DNA: TGCGCCAGCAGTGCAGGGTCCGCAGATACG. As protein: CASSAGSADT. The entire CDR3 sequence reads CASSAGSADTQYF.